This is a list of T cell receptor beta chains from one sample in a study of T cell repertoires in cytomegalovirus infection. Via MiXCR, TCRdb re-called the reads, giving one row per CDR3 protein. The repertoire includes approximately 500,000 distinct CDR3 sequences, about 17% of them detected once, and 24% sits in the top ten. The specimen was CD8+ T cells from PBMCs. Receptor source: a human donor in good health (CMV status not recorded). Some clones in this sample may be carry-over from other donors' samples. Both conserved end residues are part of each CDR3. D genes are given only for firm matches. Size is omitted from some rows. Given values are once, few, many or a class for expanded clones.

TRBD1	TRBV11-3	many	TRBJ2-1	CASSPPGTVNEQFF	TGTGCCAGCAGCCCCCCCGGGACAGTAAATGAGCAGTTCTTC
NA	TRBV12-5	many	TRBJ2-7	CASTTGSEQYF	TGTGCTAGTACCACGGGCTCGGAGCAGTACTTC
NA	TRBV19	NA	TRBJ2-1	CASSIEDEGDGNEQFF	TGTGCCAGTAGCATAGAGGATGAAGGGGATGGCAATGAGCAGTTCTTC
TRBD1	TRBV27	many	TRBJ2-5	CASSLSSGGAGLETQYF	TGTGCCAGCAGTTTATCATCAGGGGGCGCGGGTTTGGAGACCCAGTACTTC
NA	TRBV4-1	many	TRBJ1-4	CASSQGSFEKLFF	TGCGCCAGCAGCCAGGGGAGTTTTGAAAAACTGTTTTTT
NA	TRBV15	NA	TRBJ2-3	CATSRGLTGTDTQYF	TGTGCCACCAGCAGGGGACTCACCGGCACAGATACGCAGTATTTT
TRBD1	TRBV27	NA	TRBJ2-5	CASSSDRDVETQYF	TGTGCCAGCAGTTCGGACAGGGACGTGGAGACCCAGTACTTC
NA	TRBV28	many	TRBJ2-1	CASSYPGTGWDDLAGNEQFF	TGTGCCAGCAGTTACCCCGGGACTGGGTGGGACGACCTGGCGGGTAATGAGCAGTTCTTC
TRBD1	TRBV6-5	many	TRBJ2-1	CASSYQARDSDEQFF	TGTGCCAGCAGTTACCAGGCGAGGGACAGCGATGAGCAGTTCTTC
NA	TRBV5-1	once	TRBJ2-7	CASSFPGDPRQYF	TGCGCCAGCAGCTTTCCAGGGGACCCTCGGCAGTACTTC
TRBD2	TRBV27	many	TRBJ2-7	CASSLSTSEELAYEQYF	TGTGCCAGCAGTTTATCGACTAGCGAGGAGTTAGCCTACGAGCAGTACTTC
NA	TRBV20-1	once	TRBJ1-4	CSARTANEKLFF	TGCAGTGCTAGGACAGCGAATGAAAAACTGTTTTTT
NA	TRBV27	few	TRBJ2-3	CASSTIDSVEVDTQYF	TGTGCCAGCAGTACCATTGACTCGGTGGAGGTCGATACGCAGTATTTT
NA	TRBV4-2	NA	TRBJ2-7	CASSQGSGRYEQYF	TGTGCCAGCAGCCAAGGCAGCGGGCGGTACGAGCAGTACTTC
NA	TRBV5-1	NA	TRBJ2-4	CASSSVGGSDIQYF	TGCGCCAGCAGCTCCGTCGGCGGATCGGACATTCAGTACTTC
NA	TRBV11-2	many	TRBJ2-5	CASSTHQETQYF	TGTGCCAGCAGCACCCACCAAGAGACCCAGTACTTC
TRBD1	TRBV7-9	NA	TRBJ1-4	CASSLVTGGFFLDEKLFF	TGTGCAAGCAGCTTAGTGACAGGGGGATTCTTCTTGGATGAAAAACTGTTTTTT
NA	TRBV7-9	many	TRBJ1-1	CASSFSGRGSTEAFF	TGTGCCAGCAGCTTCTCAGGACGGGGGAGCACTGAAGCTTTCTTT
NA	TRBV14	NA	TRBJ2-1	CASSQAPHHEQFF	TGTGCCAGCAGCCAAGCTCCCCACCATGAGCAGTTCTTC
NA	TRBV27	few	TRBJ2-5	CASSLDGTPRETQYF	TGTGCCAGCAGTTTGGACGGGACCCCTAGGGAGACCCAGTACTTC
NA	TRBV7-8	few	TRBJ1-4	CASSPGGGGEKLFF	TGTGCCAGCAGCCCCGGGGGGGGGGGAGAAAAACTGTTTTTT
NA	TRBV7-6	many	TRBJ1-2	CASGTNYGYTF	TGTGCCAGCGGTACTAACTATGGCTACACCTTC
TRBD1	TRBV10-3	NA	TRBJ1-2	CAIQDRGVGYTF	TGTGCCATCCAGGACAGGGGTGTTGGCTACACCTTC
NA	TRBV9	few	TRBJ1-5	CASSVDGAGNQPQHF	TGTGCCAGCAGCGTAGACGGGGCCGGCAATCAGCCCCAGCATTTT
NA	TRBV7-9	many	TRBJ1-1	CASSLLAGLTEAFF	TGTGCCAGCAGCTTACTCGCCGGGCTCACTGAAGCTTTCTTT
TRBD2	TRBV4-1	few	TRBJ2-7	CASSQVFSGSAYEQYF	TGCGCCAGCAGCCAAGTTTTTAGCGGGAGCGCCTACGAGCAGTACTTC
NA	TRBV28	few	TRBJ1-1	CASSLLQVGNTEAFF	TGTGCCAGCAGTTTATTACAGGTGGGGAACACTGAAGCTTTCTTT
NA	TRBV12-3/TRBV12-4	many	TRBJ1-4	CASTGFRGTNEKLFF	TGTGCCAGTACCGGGTTCCGAGGAACTAATGAAAAACTGTTTTTT
TRBD1	TRBV6-1	many	TRBJ1-6	CATRTGVSPLHF	TGTGCCACGAGGACAGGGGTTTCACCCCTCCACTTT
TRBD1	TRBV12-5	NA	TRBJ2-5	CASDPGTGQETQYF	TGTGCTAGTGATCCCGGGACAGGCCAAGAGACCCAGTACTTC
NA	TRBV7-8	many	TRBJ1-1	CASSLAVSTRDYLPNTEAFF	TGTGCCAGCAGCTTAGCTGTAAGCACCCGGGACTACCTACCGAACACTGAAGCTTTCTTT
NA	TRBV4-2	NA	TRBJ2-1	CASSQDQSRDEQFF	TGTGCCAGCAGCCAAGATCAGTCCAGGGATGAGCAGTTCTTC
NA	TRBV4-2	NA	TRBJ2-2	CASSQGHNTGELFF	TGTGCCAGCAGCCAAGGACATAACACCGGGGAGCTGTTTTTT
TRBD1	TRBV5-5	NA	TRBJ2-6	CASSSYSDRSSGANVLPF	TGTGCCAGCAGCTCCTATTCGGACAGGTCCTCTGGGGCCAACGTCCTGCCTTTC
NA	TRBV6-6	few	TRBJ1-1	CASSYSLTGAPNTEAFF	TGTGCCAGCAGTTACTCGTTGACGGGGGCCCCGAACACTGAAGCTTTCTTT
NA	TRBV20-1	NA	TRBJ2-7	CSARGIESPSVHEQYF	TGCAGTGCTAGAGGCATCGAATCTCCTAGCGTCCACGAGCAGTACTTC
NA	TRBV15	once	TRBJ2-5	CATRNVLSRWGGIETQYF	TGTGCCACCAGAAATGTGCTCAGTCGTTGGGGTGGCATTGAGACCCAGTACTTC
TRBD2	TRBV5-6	few	TRBJ2-1	CASSAGLAGGLDEQFF	TGTGCCAGCAGCGCGGGACTAGCGGGAGGGCTCGATGAGCAGTTCTTC
TRBD2	TRBV6-1	many	TRBJ2-1	CASSPGAGVTRDEQFF	TGTGCCAGCAGCCCCGGAGCGGGGGTGACTAGGGATGAGCAGTTCTTC
TRBD2	TRBV2	few	TRBJ2-3	CASSGTSGLTDTQYF	TGTGCCAGCAGTGGGACTAGCGGCCTCACAGATACGCAGTATTTT
NA	TRBV15	few	TRBJ2-1	CATSASWGDEQFF	TGTGCCACCAGCGCATCGTGGGGCGATGAGCAGTTCTTC
TRBD1	TRBV29-1	NA	TRBJ2-7	CSVGTGTHEQYF	TGCAGCGTCGGGACAGGGACCCACGAGCAGTACTTC
NA	TRBV7-9	few	TRBJ2-7	CASSLARDSEQYF	TGTGCCAGCAGCTTAGCAAGAGACAGCGAGCAGTACTTC
NA	TRBV5-1	NA	TRBJ2-5	CASSPGWKGHQETQYF	TGCGCCAGCAGCCCGGGGTGGAAGGGACATCAAGAGACCCAGTACTTC
NA	TRBV4-1	NA	TRBJ2-1	CASSQDAFRAFEQFF	TGCGCCAGCAGCCAAGATGCCTTTCGGGCGTTTGAGCAGTTCTTC
TRBD1	TRBV27	few	TRBJ2-1	CASSLSAGDRGLNEQFF	TGTGCCAGCAGTTTATCGGCGGGGGACAGGGGGCTCAATGAGCAGTTCTTC
TRBD1	TRBV7-9	many	TRBJ1-4	CASTPGGGEKLFF	TGTGCCAGCACCCCAGGGGGGGGGGAAAAACTGTTTTTT
NA	TRBV9	few	TRBJ2-5	CASSVAPGDLALETQYF	TGTGCCAGCAGCGTAGCACCCGGCGATCTAGCCTTGGAGACCCAGTACTTC
NA	TRBV7-3	many	TRBJ2-3	CASSSTGTGTDTQYF	TGTGCCAGCAGCTCAACCGGGACTGGGACAGATACGCAGTATTTT
TRBD1	TRBV27	NA	TRBJ1-2	CASSPLYRTGEGYGYTF	TGTGCCAGCAGTCCCCTCTACAGGACAGGGGAGGGCTATGGCTACACCTTC
TRBD1	TRBV7-8	many	TRBJ2-1	CASSSNRGDSYNEQFF	TGTGCCAGCAGCTCAAACAGGGGCGACTCCTACAATGAGCAGTTCTTC
NA	TRBV6-6	few	TRBJ1-1	CASSYSVRNTEAFF	TGTGCCAGCAGTTACTCTGTTCGGAACACTGAAGCTTTCTTT
NA	TRBV30	NA	TRBJ2-5	CAYSGPLKETQYF	TGTGCCTATTCTGGACCGCTCAAGGAGACCCAGTACTTC
TRBD2	TRBV6-1	many	TRBJ2-7	CASSEQGTSGVVYEQYF	TGTGCCAGCAGTGAACAGGGGACTAGCGGGGTGGTCTACGAGCAGTACTTC
NA	TRBV6-4	few	TRBJ1-1	CASSDSSGLGPFF	TGTGCCAGCAGTGACTCTTCAGGTCTCGGTCCTTTCTTT
NA	TRBV20-1	NA	TRBJ2-7	CSADGQTRAYEQYF	TGCAGTGCCGACGGGCAGACTAGAGCCTACGAGCAGTACTTC
NA	TRBV18	NA	TRBJ2-6	CASLETYVTSGANVLTF	TGTGCCAGCTTAGAGACCTACGTGACCTCTGGGGCCAACGTCCTGACTTTC
TRBD1	TRBV11-1	many	TRBJ2-1	CASSNRWDRANNEQFF	TGTGCCAGCAGTAACCGCTGGGACAGGGCTAACAATGAGCAGTTCTTC
NA	TRBV12-5	NA	TRBJ1-2	CASGLLGYNYGYTF	TGTGCTAGTGGTTTGCTAGGGTATAACTATGGCTACACCTTC
NA	TRBV5-6	few	TRBJ1-2	CASSLATDAYGYTF	TGTGCCAGCAGCTTGGCGACAGACGCCTATGGCTACACCTTC